This T cell receptor beta chain is drawn from a study of OX40 agonist ivuxolimab in advanced cancers. Overall study results and limits: CD4+ and CD8+ blood T cells expanded clonally by week 6 at 0.1 to 3.0 mg/kg.

The germline V and J ends were trimmed by 6 bases and 6 bases, with 8 bases remaining between them. Germline CDR1 LNHDA, CDR2 SQIVND (reference sequence). This CDR3 contains 12 residues. Concerning this clone: Its antigen is unknown.

Patients had blood sampled at baseline and again on cycle 4 day 1 and cycle 7 day 1. Sequencing used immunoSEQ multiplex PCR; TCRdb keeps in-frame clones, though not all of them. The sample has 60,000 to 75,000 clones, roughly 88% seen once. The TCR was taken from an adult with an advanced solid tumor such as melanoma, head and neck, liver or kidney cancer. The chain recombines TRBV19 with TRBJ2-2; D not resolved. This material consisted of CD4+ or CD8+ T cells sorted from blood, taken in a trial of the OX40 agonist ivuxolimab. The chain's CDR3 is CASSILAGELFF. CDR3 coding DNA: TGTGCCAGTAGCATCCTAGCCGGGGAGCTGTTTTTT.